This paragraph covers one TCR beta chain sequence. This sample stems from a study of T-cell reconstitution after alpha-beta-depleted transplantation in children. The TCRbeta library incorporated unique molecular identifiers. TCRdb re-called the PCR reads with MiXCR, one entry per CDR3 protein. The sample contains 450,000 to 500,000 distinct CDR3 sequences, approximately 13% of which appear only once. CDR3 length: 18 amino acids. Trimming stripped 3 bases from V and 0 bases from J, with 18 bases between. Germline CDR1 and CDR2: MDHEN and SYDVKM. This rearrangement joins TRBV28 to TRBJ1-5; D not certain. The sample in question was PBMCs from the stem cell graft donor, obtained from the stem cell graft. The sequence was obtained from a human donor who donated a stem cell graft to a child with combined immunodeficiency. The CDR3 loop reads CASSFSPRLIYSNQPQHF. Written as DNA, the CDR3 is TGTGCCAGCAGTTTCAGCCCAAGGTTAATTTATAGCAATCAGCCCCAGCATTTT. The full variable domain, its missing parts supplied by reference TRBV28 and TRBJ1-5, is DVKVTQSSRYLVKRTGEKVFLECVQDMDHENMFWYRQDPGLGLRLIYFSYDVKMKEKGDIPEGYSVSREKKERFSLILESASTNQTSMYLCASSFSPRLIYSNQPQHFGDGTRLSIL.